Reported below is one T cell receptor beta chain. Its antigen remains unknown. Template switching added a universal primer site; cDNA carried unique molecular identifiers. Each CDR3 protein gets one entry after TCRdb re-called the 5' RACE reads with MiXCR. The sample contains roughly 250,000 distinct CDR3 sequences, roughly 7% of which appear only once. The sample originates from a study of identical twins. Trimming removed 3 bases at V and 6 bases at J, with 8 bases between. Germline assignment: CDR1 LGHDT and CDR2 YNNKEL (reference sequence). The CDR3 contains 12 residues. The study's findings and limits: Fewer insertions characterized abundant cord blood beta clonotypes, whereas memory repertoires showed none.

Another study also made use of these data, one on yellow fever vaccine responses in identical twins. That paper adds: Twins' vaccine T cell response reportedly seemed partly convergent, partly personalized.

The chain couples TRBV3-1 to TRBJ1-1; tentative D call: TRBD1 (5 bases). The sequencing sample was made of memory (CD45RO+) T cells sorted from blood. The TCR comes from a woman under 30 in good health. CDR3 DNA: TGTGCCAGCAGCCAGGGGGGGGCTGAAGCTTTCTTT. It yields the protein CASSQGGAEAFF.